The clone carrying this TCR beta chain was seen a few times. Only in-frame clones appear in the TCRdb table, and some are missing; sequencing was by immunoSEQ multiplex PCR. The sample lists a few hundred clones; about 15% were seen once. These data belong to a study of T cells in localized non-small cell lung cancer. The CDR3 is 13 residues long. Germline V lookup: CDR1 MNHNS, CDR2 SASEGT. Trimming stripped 0 bases from V and 9 bases from J, with 9 bases between. The starting material was lung tumor tissue, obtained before any cancer treatment. V is TRBV6-1 and J is TRBJ1-5; D is uncertain. This receptor was identified in a man aged 35 to 69 with stage III squamous cell lung carcinoma. The DNA for the CDR3 is TGTGCCAGCAGTGAAGCCCCATGGTGGCCCCAGCATTTT. Its protein product is CASSEAPWWPQHF.